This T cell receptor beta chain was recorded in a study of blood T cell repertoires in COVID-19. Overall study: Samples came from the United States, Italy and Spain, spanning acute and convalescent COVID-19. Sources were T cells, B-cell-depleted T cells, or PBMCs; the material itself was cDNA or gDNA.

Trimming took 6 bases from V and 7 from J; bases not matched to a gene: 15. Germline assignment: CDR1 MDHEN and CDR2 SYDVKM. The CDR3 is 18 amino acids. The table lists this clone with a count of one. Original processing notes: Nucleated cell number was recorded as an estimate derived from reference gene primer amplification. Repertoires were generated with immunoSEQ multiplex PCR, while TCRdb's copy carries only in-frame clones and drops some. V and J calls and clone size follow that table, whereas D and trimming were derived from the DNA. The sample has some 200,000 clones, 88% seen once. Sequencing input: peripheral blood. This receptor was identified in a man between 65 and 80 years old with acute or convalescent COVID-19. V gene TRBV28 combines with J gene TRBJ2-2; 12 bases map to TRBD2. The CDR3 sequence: CASSPLLAGGGSGGELFF. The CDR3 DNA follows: TGTGCCAGCAGCCCTCTCCTAGCGGGAGGGGGTAGTGGCGGGGAGCTGTTTTTT.